This record looks at one T cell receptor beta chain sequence and its context. The record originates from a study of blood T cell repertoires in COVID-19. Study overall: Italy, Spain and the United States were the sources of the convalescent and acute COVID-19 samples. The analysed material was cDNA or gDNA that came from T cells, B-cell-depleted T cells, or PBMCs.

Original analysis: Cell counts per sample came from amplifying reference gene primers. This table comes from immunoSEQ multiplex PCR, and its TCRdb copy is limited to in-frame clones, with some not included. V and J calls and clone size come straight from that table; D and trimming were deduced from the DNA. Here the sample spans 150,000 or so clones, more than 75% being singletons. CDR3 length: 14 amino acids. Germline assignment: CDR1 KGHDR and CDR2 SFDVKD. The V and J ends lost 3 bases and 5 bases respectively, with 10 bases between them. The TCR comes from a man younger than 30 with acute or convalescent COVID-19. The gene calls are TRBV24-1 and TRBJ2-1, with D maybe TRBD2 (5 bases). Sequencing used peripheral blood. The DNA of the CDR3 is TGTGCCACCAGTGATCAGGACGGGGACAATGAGCAGTTCTTC. Its protein is CATSDQDGDNEQFF.